The 22 T cell receptor beta chains below come from one sample, sequenced in a study of siplizumab effects on memory and regulatory T cells. Profiling relied on immunoSEQ multiplex PCR, and the TCRdb table lists in-frame clones only, not all of them. The sample includes some 100,000 clones, more than 95% seen only once; the top ten take 0.031%. Sequenced sample: naive CD4+ T cells sorted from blood. Receptors originate from a human donor in good health.

The chain combines TRBV18 with TRBJ2-3; 8 bases map to TRBD1. The CDR3 consists of 16 residues. The J segment lost 3 bases and the V segment lost 2 bases, leaving 7 bases of the junction unmatched. Germline V gene sequence: CDR1 KGHSH, CDR2 LQKENI. The CDR3 DNA reads as TGTGCCAGCTCACCAATACCGACAGGGGTTACAGATACGCAGTATTTT. Translation gives CASSPIPTGVTDTQYF.

The V and J genes are TRBV2 and TRBJ2-6, with 10 positions matching TRBD1. Trimming removed 10 bases from V and 4 bases from J; junction bases left unmatched: 13. Germline loops: CDR1 SNHLY, CDR2 FYNNEI. This CDR3 comprises 17 residues. CDR3 in amino acids: CATTPGTGVYGANVLTF. CDR3 DNA sequence: TGTGCCACCACCCCCGGGACAGGGGTGTACGGGGCCAACGTCCTGACTTTC.

The chain joins TRBV5-6 to TRBJ2-3; 9 positions match TRBD1. The CDR3 is made up of 17 amino acids. Looked up from germline, CDR1 is SGHDT and CDR2 is YYEEEE. V was pared by 0 bases and J by 3 bases, with 8 bases of the junction left unmatched. CDR3 residues: CASSLASGTGSTDTQYF. CDR3 nucleotide sequence: TGTGCCAGCAGCTTGGCCTCCGGGACAGGGAGTACAGATACGCAGTATTTT.

J is TRBJ2-3 and V is TRBV18; D remains unclear. The germline V gene has CDR1 KGHSH and CDR2 LQKENI. Trimming shortened V by 2 bases and J by 3 bases, and 3 bases separated the two germline ends. The CDR3 consists of 12 residues. CDR3 in amino acids: CASSPGTDTQYF. The CDR3 coding sequence is TGTGCCAGCTCACCAGGAACAGATACGCAGTATTTT.

V is TRBV7-2 and J is TRBJ1-1; D is uncertain. CDR1 is SGHTA, CDR2 FQGNSA, per germline. The CDR3 has 14 residues. The germline V and J ends were trimmed by 0 bases and 7 bases, with 12 bases remaining between them. CDR3 sequence reads: CASSLASLWSEAFF. The CDR3 region has the DNA TGTGCCAGCAGCTTAGCCAGTCTCTGGAGTGAAGCTTTCTTT.

The chain couples TRBV7-2 to TRBJ1-3; D is unclear. V was clipped by 5 bases and J by 0 bases, with 11 bases between them. Germline lookup yields CDR1 SGHTA and CDR2 FQGNSA. CDR3 length: 15 amino acids. The CDR3 DNA reads as TGTGCCAGCAGCCTTGTGGGGAGCTCTGGAAACACCATATATTTT. Protein sequence: CASSLVGSSGNTIYF.

The V and J genes are TRBV7-6 and TRBJ2-5; maybe TRBD1 (5 bases). V was pared by 4 bases and J by 2 bases, with 8 bases between. The CDR3 runs 13 residues. Germline CDR1 and CDR2: SGHVS and FNYEAQ. CDR3 sequence: CASSWGLQETQYF. CDR3 sequence (DNA): TGTGCCAGCAGCTGGGGCTTACAAGAGACCCAGTACTTC.

The chain carries TRBV7-2 and TRBJ2-5; TRBD2 agrees at 7 bases. Trimming removed 5 bases from V and 5 bases from J; junction bases left unmatched: 11. Germline assignment: CDR1 SGHTA and CDR2 FQGNSA. This CDR3 is built from 15 residues. The CDR3 sequence: CASSLDRTSWETQYF. The CDR3 nucleotides are TGTGCCAGCAGCCTAGACCGGACTAGTTGGGAGACCCAGTACTTC.

This chain connects TRBV7-3 to TRBJ1-2; D not resolved. V lost 0 bases to trimming and J lost 4 bases, with 12 bases between them. The CDR3 spans 15 residues. In germline, CDR1 is SGHTA, CDR2 FQGTGA. Here the CDR3 DNA reads TGTGCCAGCAGCTTAACGCCGGGGAAGTCCTATGGCTACACCTTC. Translation gives CASSLTPGKSYGYTF.

V and J are TRBV7-3 and TRBJ2-1; D unclear. Trimming pared 1 base from V and 4 bases from J, leaving 5 bases between. The CDR3 extends over 13 amino acids. Looked up from germline, CDR1 is SGHTA and CDR2 is FQGTGA. The DNA for the CDR3 is TGTGCCAGCAGCTTAAGTCAGTACAATGAGCAGTTCTTC. This sequence encodes CASSLSQYNEQFF. Full variable domain (missing parts from reference TRBV7-3 and TRBJ2-1): GAGVSQTPSNKVTEKGKYVELRCDPISGHTALYWYRQSLGQGPEFLIYFQGTGAADDSGLPNDRFFAVRPEGSVSTLKIQRTERGDSAVYLCASSLSQYNEQFFGPGTRLTVL.

The chain employs TRBV6-5 and TRBJ1-1, with D possibly being TRBD1 (6 bases). V shed 5 bases and J shed 10 bases, with 11 bases lying between them. CDR1 and CDR2 from the germline V gene are MNHEY and SVGAGI. The CDR3 is 11 residues long. DNA for the CDR3: TGTGCCAGCAGTAAAACAGGGAGAGCTTTCTTT. As protein: CASSKTGRAFF.

This CDR3 reads CASSRTGAYEQYF. Written as DNA, the CDR3 is TGCGCCAGCAGCCGGACAGGGGCGTACGAGCAGTACTTC. V and J are TRBV4-1 and TRBJ2-7; 9 bases map to TRBD1. Germline CDR1 is MGHRA and CDR2 is YSYEKL. V gave up 4 bases and J gave up 4 bases; unmatched junction bases: 2. The CDR3 sequence is 13 residues long.

The rearrangement uses TRBV6-5 and TRBJ2-7; 9 bases fit TRBD1. There are 14 residues in the CDR3. After removal of 4 bases from V and 3 bases from J, the junction contained 4 bases not matched to a gene. Germline CDR1 MNHEY, CDR2 SVGAGI. CDR3 region: CASSFGQGYYEQYF. The CDR3 nucleotides read TGTGCCAGCAGTTTCGGACAGGGGTACTACGAGCAGTACTTC.

This clone was counted once. The gene calls are TRBV11-2 and TRBJ1-5; D not resolved. Germline V gene lookup returns CDR1 SGHAT and CDR2 FQNNGV. This CDR3 is 15 amino acids long. V shed 2 bases and J shed 4 bases, with 12 bases lying between them. The CDR3 nucleotides are TGTGCCAGCAGCTTAAATGGATTGAGAAATCAGCCCCAGCATTTT. This gives the protein CASSLNGLRNQPQHF.

In DNA, the CDR3 is TGTGCCAGCAGCTCGAGCCCGGGGGGCCCACGGGACGAGCAGTACTTC. It codes for CASSSSPGGPRDEQYF. The V call is TRBV7-6, the J call TRBJ2-7; possibly TRBD2 for D (7 bases). This CDR3 contains 16 residues. V shed 4 bases and J shed 5 bases, with 21 bases lying between them. Germline V lookup: CDR1 SGHVS, CDR2 FNYEAQ.

This clone is a singleton in its sample. This chain joins TRBV7-2 and TRBJ2-3; TRBD2 might be the D (6 bases). The germline V and J ends were trimmed by 2 bases and 3 bases, with 21 bases remaining between them. Germline V gene data show CDR1 as SGHTA and CDR2 as FQGNSA. This CDR3 is 18 amino acids long. Written as DNA, the CDR3 is TGTGCCAGCAGCTTATTCCTCGACGGGGTAGCGGTTACAGATACGCAGTATTTT. Its translation is CASSLFLDGVAVTDTQYF. The whole variable domain, remainder taken from reference TRBV7-2 and TRBJ2-3, is GAGVSQSPSNKVTEKGKDVELRCDPISGHTALYWYRQSLGQGLEFLIYFQGNSAPDKSGLPSDRFSAERTGGSVSTLTIQRTQQEDSAVYLCASSLFLDGVAVTDTQYFGPGTRLTVL.

The table lists this clone with a count of one. This chain uses TRBV18 with TRBJ1-4; D uncertain. Germline V gene lookup returns CDR1 KGHSH and CDR2 LQKENI. This CDR3 is 12 amino acids long. Trimming removed 3 bases at V and 9 bases at J, with 8 bases between. The CDR3 DNA reads as TGTGCCAGCTCACCCCAGTCCCAAAAACTGTTTTTT. It specifies CASSPQSQKLFF.

The V call is TRBV28, the J call TRBJ1-2; D is possibly TRBD1 (6 bases). There are 16 residues in the CDR3. The germline CDR1 and CDR2 sequences are MDHEN and SYDVKM. Trimming shortened V by 3 bases and J by 6 bases, and 20 bases separated the two germline ends. This CDR3 reads CASSFQGMGLSDGYTF. The CDR3 DNA is TGTGCCAGCAGTTTTCAGGGGATGGGTCTTAGTGATGGCTACACCTTC.

J is TRBJ2-7 and V is TRBV6-1, with D perhaps matching TRBD1 or TRBD2 (6 bases each). Deletions cut 2 bases from V and 2 bases from J, with 10 bases between. The CDR3 loop spans 14 amino acids. Looked up from germline, CDR1 is MNHNS and CDR2 is SASEGT. CDR3 sequence reads: CASSESRGPYEQYF. DNA of the CDR3: TGTGCCAGCAGTGAAAGCCGGGGGCCCTACGAGCAGTACTTC.

The rearrangement uses TRBV15 and TRBJ1-4, with 10 positions matching TRBD1. Trimming took 1 base from V and 8 from J; bases not matched to a gene: 4. The CDR3 length is 15 residues. Germline loops: CDR1 LNHNV, CDR2 YYDKDF (reference sequence). CDR3 sequence reads: CATSRVRTGGEKLFF. CDR3 coding DNA: TGTGCCACCAGCAGAGTCCGGACAGGGGGGGAAAAACTGTTTTTT.

This sequence joins TRBV19 and TRBJ1-2, with D unresolved. Trimming left V 3 bases short and J 2 bases short, with 13 bases between. From germline, CDR1 is LNHDA and CDR2 SQIVND (reference sequence). The CDR3 is 15 amino acids. This chain's CDR3 is CASSIEETTNYGYTF. In DNA form, the CDR3 reads TGTGCCAGTAGTATTGAGGAGACGACAAACTATGGCTACACCTTC. The full variable domain, its missing parts supplied by reference TRBV19 and TRBJ1-2, is DGGITQSPKYLFRKEGQNVTLSCEQNLNHDAMYWYRQDPGQGLRLIYYSQIVNDFQKGDIAEGYSVSREKKESFPLTVTSAQKNPTAFYLCASSIEETTNYGYTFGSGTRLTVV.

The gene calls are TRBV18 and TRBJ2-5, with 11 bases identical to TRBD2. The CDR3 extends over 16 amino acids. Germline V CDR1 and CDR2: KGHSH, LQKENI. Trimming at V came to 2 bases and at J to 5 bases, leaving 7 bases not matched to a gene. The CDR3 DNA reads as TGTGCCAGCTCACCAACCTCGGGACTAGCGGCGGAGACCCAGTACTTC. This gives the protein CASSPTSGLAAETQYF.